These 9 T cell receptor beta chains were sequenced from one sample in a study of shared clonotypes between healthy human individuals. Repertoires were generated with immunoSEQ multiplex PCR, while TCRdb's copy carries only in-frame clones and drops some. The sample includes about 1.1 million clones, about four fifths of them seen just once. Sequences were obtained from memory CD4+ T cells from PBMCs. Subset in this sample: CD45RA-negative fraction. Receptors were obtained from a man aged 18-30 years in good health. Some clones in this sample may be carry-over from other donors' samples.

The rearrangement links TRBV27 to TRBJ2-3; D remains unclear. Trimming removed 5 bases at V and 4 bases at J, with 22 bases between. This CDR3 is 17 amino acids long. From germline, CDR1 is MNHEY and CDR2 SMNVEV (reference sequence). The CDR3 reads CASSPVRLALNADTQYF. The CDR3 DNA follows: TGTGCCAGCAGTCCCGTCCGTCTCGCCCTCAACGCAGATACGCAGTATTTT.

The chain recombines TRBV4-1 with TRBJ2-5; D is unresolved. CDR3 length: 13 amino acids. In germline, CDR1 is MGHRA, CDR2 YSYEKL. V lost 3 bases and J lost 5, with 10 bases in between. CDR3 in amino acids: CASSQRAWETQYF. The CDR3 bases are TGCGCCAGCAGCCAGAGAGCCTGGGAGACCCAGTACTTC.

The chain combines TRBV5-8 with TRBJ2-2; 8 bases map to TRBD1. The ends lost 4 bases at V and 4 bases at J; junction bases unmatched: 6. This CDR3 spans 15 amino acids. Per the germline V gene, CDR1 is SGHTS and CDR2 is YDEGEE. The CDR3 is CASSRDRPGTGELFF. CDR3 DNA: TGTGCCAGCAGCCGGGACAGGCCGGGCACCGGGGAGCTGTTTTTT.

This clone was seen a single time. The genes are TRBV9 and TRBJ2-1; 10 bases align to TRBD2. This CDR3 contains 17 residues. Germline V gene lookup returns CDR1 SGDLS and CDR2 YYNGEE. V lost 3 bases, J lost 7 bases, and 13 bases stayed unmatched. In nucleotides, the CDR3 is TGTGCCAGCAGCGGACCTAGCGGGAGAACCGGGGCGAATGAGCAGTTCTTC. This encodes CASSGPSGRTGANEQFF.

The CDR3 protein is CASSYGTGQETQYF. CDR3 sequence (DNA): TGTGCCAGCAGTTATGGGACAGGGCAAGAGACCCAGTACTTC. This chain joins TRBV6-6 and TRBJ2-5; 9 bases are a match to TRBD1. Germline CDR1 is MNHNY and CDR2 is SVGAGI (reference sequence). Germline trimming cut 3 bases from V and 2 bases from J; bases unmatched to any gene: 1. The CDR3 length is 14 residues.

This clone was observed a handful of times. The V call is TRBV4-2, the J call TRBJ1-2; 8 nucleotides agree with TRBD1. Unmatched junction bases numbered 5, after V lost 1 base and J lost 4 bases. This CDR3 has 15 amino acids. Per the germline V gene, CDR1 is LGHNA and CDR2 is YNFKEQ. The CDR3 protein is CASSQATGGGYGYTF. CDR3 sequence (DNA): TGTGCCAGCAGCCAAGCAACAGGGGGGGGCTATGGCTACACCTTC.

The chain recombines TRBV7-3 with TRBJ2-1; D might be TRBD1 (7 bases). The germline V gene has CDR1 SGHTA and CDR2 FQGTGA. The CDR3 runs 15 residues. Trimming stripped 2 bases from V and 7 bases from J, with 15 bases between. The CDR3 protein is CASSLLGPGGNEQFF. In DNA form, the CDR3 reads TGTGCCAGCAGCTTATTGGGCCCAGGGGGGAATGAGCAGTTCTTC.

The rearrangement joins TRBV5-1 to TRBJ2-5; perhaps TRBD2 as D (7 bases). CDR3 length: 13 amino acids. V was pared by 4 bases and J by 5 bases, with 12 bases between. The germline V gene encodes CDR1 SGHRS and CDR2 YFSETQ. Here the CDR3 reads CASSARGGETQYF. CDR3 in DNA: TGCGCCAGCAGCGCCAGGGGAGGGGAGACCCAGTACTTC.

Ten or more counts support this clone. This chain connects TRBV5-1 to TRBJ2-7; 9 nucleotides agree with TRBD1. From germline, CDR1 is SGHRS and CDR2 YFSETQ. The CDR3 is 16 residues long. Trimming removed 4 bases from V and 3 bases from J; junction bases left unmatched: 11. The CDR3 sequence is CASSHSGTGLGYEQYF. CDR3 DNA sequence: TGCGCCAGCAGCCACTCTGGGACAGGGCTAGGCTACGAGCAGTACTTC.